Following are 10 T cell receptor beta chains from one sample sequenced in a study of vaccination and CD4 T cells after COVID-19. The antigens for these receptors are not known. The Oncomine TCR Beta short-read assay was what sequenced the DNA obtained from cultured CD4+ T cells. TCRdb called the PCR reads again in MiXCR, with one record for every CDR3 protein. The data show under 9,000 distinct CDR3 sequences, about 73% seen once. The treatment was: roughly 10-day PBMC culture with coronavirus spike peptide pools or control peptides (ViraFEST assay). The sample comprised CD4+ T cells from blood, cultured in vitro. The receptors originated from a human donor who had recovered from COVID-19.

V usage is TRBV20-1 and J usage is TRBJ1-6; 8 bases map to TRBD1. This CDR3 is built from 15 residues. V shed 4 bases, J shed 4 bases, and the junction held 6 bases outside the gene matches. Germline V gene data show CDR1 as DFQATT and CDR2 as SNEGSKA (reference sequence). The CDR3 coding sequence is TGCAGTGCTATACAGGGGGGGCATTATAATTCACCCCTCCACTTT. Translating gives CSAIQGGHYNSPLHF.

This clonotype was recorded a few times. The chain couples TRBV20-1 to TRBJ1-2; 7 bases are a match to TRBD1. Germline V gene data show CDR1 as DFQATT and CDR2 as SNEGSKA (reference sequence). V lost 6 bases to trimming and J lost 7 bases; unmatched junction nucleotides: 8. The CDR3 length is 12 residues. CDR3 coding DNA: TGCAGTGCACAAGGGGGCCTGGGTGGCTACACCTTC. The encoded protein is CSAQGGLGGYTF.

The gene calls are TRBV28 and TRBJ2-3, with 13 bases aligning to TRBD2. Germline trimming cut 8 bases from V and 2 bases from J; bases unmatched to any gene: 10. Germline lookup yields CDR1 MDHEN and CDR2 SYDVKM. The CDR3 has 17 amino acids. For the CDR3, the DNA is TGTGCCAGCGTCCGGACTAGCGGGAGCTGGCCCACAGATACGCAGTATTTT. Protein product: CASVRTSGSWPTDTQYF.

The chain uses TRBV2 and TRBJ1-1; tentative D call: TRBD1 (5 bases). CDR3 length: 13 residues. From germline, CDR1 is SNHLY and CDR2 FYNNEI. V was clipped by 4 bases and J by 5 bases, with 11 bases between them. CDR3: CASSVGGVTEAFF. The DNA of the CDR3 is TGTGCCAGCAGTGTGGGGGGAGTAACTGAAGCTTTCTTT.

This chain links TRBV7-2 with TRBJ2-1, with 10 bases identical to TRBD2. The CDR3 sequence is 15 residues long. J was trimmed by 8 bases and V by 5 bases; bases with no gene match: 9. From germline, CDR1 is SGHTA and CDR2 FQGNSA. The DNA of the CDR3 is TGTGCCAGCAGCACTTCGGGACTAGCGTACGATGAGCAGTTCTTC. Its protein is CASSTSGLAYDEQFF.

This clonotype was counted only a few times. The chain is built from TRBV15 and TRBJ2-2, with 9 positions matching TRBD1. CDR3 size: 16 residues. Trimming at V came to 5 bases and at J to 5 bases, leaving 9 bases not matched to a gene. CDR1 and CDR2 (germline): LNHNV, YYDKDF (reference sequence). CDR3 region: CATSPPGQGWTGELFF. In nucleotides, the CDR3 is TGTGCCACCAGCCCGCCGGGACAGGGATGGACCGGGGAGCTGTTTTTT.

The CDR3 protein is CSARDPRGYSDTQYF. CDR3 nucleotide sequence: TGCAGTGCTAGAGACCCCAGGGGCTATTCAGATACGCAGTATTTT. The chain has TRBV20-1 and TRBJ2-3; a possible D gene is TRBD1 (6 bases). The germline V and J ends were trimmed by 0 bases and 4 bases, with 14 bases remaining between them. The CDR3 is 15 amino acids. CDR1 is DFQATT and CDR2 is SNEGSKA in the germline V gene (reference sequence).

This clonotype was recorded a few times. The chain uses TRBV2 and TRBJ1-1, with 8 bases fitting TRBD1. The CDR3 extends over 14 amino acids. Per germline, CDR1 SNHLY and CDR2 FYNNEI. J was trimmed by 5 bases and V by 6 bases; bases with no gene match: 8. This CDR3 is CASRLNRGGTEAFF. In DNA form, the CDR3 reads TGTGCCAGCAGACTCAACAGGGGGGGGACTGAAGCTTTCTTT.

The chain links TRBV7-9 to TRBJ1-1, with D tentatively TRBD1 (5 bases). The germline V and J ends were trimmed by 2 bases and 7 bases, with 8 bases remaining between them. There are 12 residues in the CDR3. Germline-derived CDR1 and CDR2 are SEHNR and FQNEAQ (reference sequence). CDR3 loop: CASSLTGGEAFF. CDR3 nucleotides: TGTGCCAGCAGCTTAACCGGGGGTGAAGCTTTCTTT.

This clonotype was seen just once. The chain is built from TRBV6-4 and TRBJ2-3; TRBD2 agrees at 8 bases. V gave up 5 bases and J gave up 6 bases; unmatched junction bases: 13. Per the germline V gene, CDR1 is MRHNA and CDR2 is SNTAGT. The CDR3 runs to 16 residues. The CDR3 protein is CASSTEAGAGMDTQYF. The CDR3 DNA sequence: TGTGCCAGCAGTACCGAAGCGGGGGCCGGGATGGATACGCAGTATTTT.